These 9 T cell receptor beta chains came from one sample sequenced in a study of technical replicates of blood from a handful of donors. The protocol was immunoSEQ multiplex PCR, while the TCRdb copy is restricted to in-frame clones and leaves out a portion. Here the sample spans 95,000 or so clones, roughly 95% being singletons. The specimen sequenced was T cells isolated from PBMCs. These receptors were obtained from a human donor in good health.

V usage is TRBV7-8 and J usage is TRBJ1-2, with a tentative D call TRBD1 (6 bases). The CDR3 is 16 amino acids. Trimming removed 1 base from V and 4 bases from J, with 16 bases in between. The germline CDR1 and CDR2 sequences are SGHVS and FQNEAQ. The CDR3 DNA reads as TGTGCCAGCAGCTTAGGGGGGCTGACAGTCCCCTATGGCTACACCTTC. Its translation is CASSLGGLTVPYGYTF.

The V gene is TRBV9, the J gene TRBJ1-1; D call uncertain. The V gene's germline CDR1 is SGDLS and CDR2 YYNGEE. The CDR3 has 13 residues. V shed 2 bases and J shed 8 bases, with 13 bases lying between them. CDR3 amino acids: CASSVSPMREAFF. DNA of the CDR3: TGTGCCAGCAGCGTGTCACCGATGCGGGAAGCTTTCTTT.

The chain links TRBV27 to TRBJ2-7; 8 nucleotides match TRBD2. The V gene end was trimmed by 7 bases and the J gene end by 3 bases; junction bases not matched to a gene: 5. Germline CDR1 MNHEY, CDR2 SMNVEV (reference sequence). The CDR3 runs 13 residues. CDR3 region: CASTLTSGYEQYF. As DNA, the CDR3 is TGTGCCAGCACCCTCACTAGCGGCTACGAGCAGTACTTC.

This chain joins TRBV7-6 and TRBJ2-1, with D possibly TRBD2 on 6 matching bases. Germline V gene lookup returns CDR1 SGHVS and CDR2 FNYEAQ. Trimming cost V 1 base and J 8 bases, with 15 bases left between them. This CDR3 region has 15 residues. CDR3 loop: CASSLGSVSGDEQFF. CDR3 sequence (DNA): TGTGCCAGCAGCTTAGGTAGCGTTTCGGGGGATGAGCAGTTCTTC.

The chain combines TRBV30 with TRBJ2-7; TRBD1 is a possible D gene (6 bases). CDR1 is GTSNPN, CDR2 SVGIG, per germline (reference sequence). CDR3 size: 14 residues. The V and J ends lost 0 bases and 2 bases respectively, with 11 bases between them. This chain's CDR3 is CAWSVGGDTYEQYF. DNA of the CDR3: TGTGCCTGGAGTGTAGGTGGGGACACCTACGAGCAGTACTTC.

V and J are TRBV5-4 and TRBJ1-2, with TRBD1 as a possible D gene (5 bases). The CDR3 loop spans 14 amino acids. In germline, CDR1 is SGHNT, CDR2 YYREEE (reference sequence). V shed 4 bases and J shed 4 bases, with 14 bases lying between them. The CDR3 bases are TGTGCCAGCAGCGTAAGGGGATTAGGCTATGGCTACACCTTC. Translating it yields CASSVRGLGYGYTF.

V and J are TRBV5-4 and TRBJ2-7; TRBD1 aligns across 8 bases. Germline CDR1 is SGHNT and CDR2 is YYREEE (reference sequence). The CDR3 loop spans 13 amino acids. Trimming at V came to 5 bases and at J to 7 bases, leaving 8 bases not matched to a gene. CDR3: CASRQTGAREQYF. The DNA of the CDR3 is TGTGCCAGCAGACAGACAGGGGCAAGAGAGCAGTACTTC.

The chain recombines TRBV30 with TRBJ1-1; D remains ambiguous. The V gene's germline CDR1 is GTSNPN and CDR2 SVGIG (reference sequence). The CDR3 consists of 11 residues. V was pared by 3 bases and J by 1 base, with 3 bases between. In nucleotides, the CDR3 is TGTGCCTGGAGACAGAACACTGAAGCTTTCTTT. This translates into CAWRQNTEAFF.

This sequence joins TRBV15 and TRBJ2-7; a weak D match, TRBD1 (6 bases). Trimming cost V 9 bases and J 7 bases, with 13 bases left between them. CDR1 is LNHNV, CDR2 YYDKDF, per germline (reference sequence). There are 11 residues in the CDR3. This CDR3 reads CATGLGAEQYF. In DNA form, the CDR3 reads TGTGCCACGGGGTTGGGGGCGGAGCAGTACTTC.